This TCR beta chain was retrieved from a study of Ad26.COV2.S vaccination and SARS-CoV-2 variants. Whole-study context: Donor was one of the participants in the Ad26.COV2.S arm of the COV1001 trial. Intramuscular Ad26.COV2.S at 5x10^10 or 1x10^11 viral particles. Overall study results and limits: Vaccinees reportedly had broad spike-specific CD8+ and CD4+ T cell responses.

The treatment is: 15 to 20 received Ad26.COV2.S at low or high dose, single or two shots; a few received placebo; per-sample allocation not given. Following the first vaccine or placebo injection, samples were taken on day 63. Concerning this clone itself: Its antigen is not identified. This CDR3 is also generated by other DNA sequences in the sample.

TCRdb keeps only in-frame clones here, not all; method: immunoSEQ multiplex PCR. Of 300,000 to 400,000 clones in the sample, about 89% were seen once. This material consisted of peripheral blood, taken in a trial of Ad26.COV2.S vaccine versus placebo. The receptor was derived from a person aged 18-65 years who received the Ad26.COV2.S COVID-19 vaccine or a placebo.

CDR3 sequence: CSASRSYEQYF. In DNA form, the CDR3 reads TGCAGTGCTAGTAGATCCTACGAGCAGTACTTC. This chain uses TRBV20-1 with TRBJ2-7; no definite D call. V lost 3 bases to trimming and J lost 1 base, with 4 bases between them. The CDR3 has 11 amino acids. Germline V gene sequence: CDR1 DFQATT, CDR2 SNEGSKA (reference sequence).